What follows are 18 T cell receptor beta chains derived from one specimen sequenced in a study of T cell responses to AZD1222 COVID-19 vaccine. Method: immunoSEQ multiplex PCR; TCRdb's copy keeps in-frame clones and lacks some. The repertoire holds about 180,000 clones, with 90% as singletons. The sample was peripheral blood, taken on day 0 of AZD1222 vaccination. Receptors were obtained from an adult in good health.

The chain carries TRBV11-3 and TRBJ2-1, with D unclear. CDR1 and CDR2 from the germline V gene are SGHNT and YENEEA. V lost 1 base and J lost 2, with 9 bases in between. This CDR3 is 15 amino acids long. CDR3 loop: CASSLVRGPYNEQFF. The CDR3 DNA is TGTGCCAGCAGCTTAGTTCGCGGTCCCTACAATGAGCAGTTCTTC.

The chain has TRBV6-5 and TRBJ1-5; no clear D. V lost 6 bases to trimming and J lost 4 bases, with 13 bases between them. From germline, CDR1 is MNHEY and CDR2 SVGAGI. This CDR3 has 14 amino acids. The CDR3: CASSREGGNQPQHF. The CDR3 coding sequence is TGTGCCAGCAGCCGTGAAGGAGGGAATCAGCCCCAGCATTTT.

V and J are TRBV6-5 and TRBJ1-1; D is unclear. The CDR3 sequence is 14 residues long. The germline V gene has CDR1 MNHEY and CDR2 SVGAGI. V lost 8 bases and J lost 5, with 18 bases in between. Here the CDR3 reads CASFNPGLRTEAFF. The CDR3, as DNA: TGTGCCAGCTTTAACCCCGGGCTGAGGACTGAAGCTTTCTTT.

This chain links TRBV6-5 with TRBJ2-5, with 9 bases that match TRBD2. Unmatched junction bases numbered 5, after V lost 5 bases and J lost 4 bases. Germline lookup yields CDR1 MNHEY and CDR2 SVGAGI. There are 14 residues in the CDR3. The chain's CDR3 is CASSPRGGGETQYF. The CDR3 DNA sequence: TGTGCCAGCAGTCCGCGGGGGGGCGGAGAGACCCAGTACTTC.

The gene calls are TRBV4-2 and TRBJ1-3; tentatively, D is TRBD1 (6 bases). The CDR3 is 17 amino acids. Per the germline V gene, CDR1 is LGHNA and CDR2 is YNFKEQ. V shed 4 bases and J shed 4 bases, with 20 bases lying between them. CDR3 bases: TGTGCCAGCAGCCTCGAGAACCCGGGGACATCCGGAAACACCATATATTTT. Its translation is CASSLENPGTSGNTIYF.

As regards this clone: The same CDR3 is also encoded by other DNA sequences in this sample. V and J are TRBV27 and TRBJ1-1, with D possibly being TRBD1 (5 bases). Germline V gene sequence: CDR1 MNHEY, CDR2 SMNVEV (reference sequence). V was pared by 3 bases and J by 2 bases, with 7 bases between. CDR3 length: 13 amino acids. The CDR3 DNA follows: TGTGCCAGCAGTTTGAGGGGAAACACTGAAGCTTTCTTT. Translating it yields CASSLRGNTEAFF.

This clone was picked up one time. One end of the junction fails to match germline, which may point to a read error. The V and J genes are TRBV7-2 and TRBJ1-4; a weak D match, TRBD1 (5 bases). CDR1 is SGHTA and CDR2 is FQGNSA in the germline V gene. This CDR3 has 15 amino acids. The CDR3, as DNA: TGTGCCAGCACCTTAGTGGGGGCAACTAATGAAAAACTGTTTTTT. It is translated as CASTLVGATNEKLFF. Drawing the rest from reference TRBV7-2 and TRBJ1-4, the complete variable domain is GAGVSQSPSNKVTEKGKDVELRCDPISGHTALYWYRQSLGQGLEFLIYFQGNSAPDKSGLPSDRFSAERTGGSVSTLTIQRTQQEDSAVYLCASTLVGATNEKLFFGSGTQLSVL.

This chain connects TRBV27 to TRBJ1-2, with 8 bases identical to TRBD1. This CDR3 spans 14 amino acids. Germline V gene sequence: CDR1 MNHEY, CDR2 SMNVEV (reference sequence). V shed 6 bases and J 7 bases; nucleotides not matched to a gene: 10. CDR3 in amino acids: CASSRGQGLGGYTF. CDR3 nucleotides: TGTGCCAGCAGCCGAGGACAGGGCCTCGGTGGCTACACCTTC.

V gene TRBV2 combines with J gene TRBJ1-5, with a weak D call TRBD1 (5 bases). This CDR3 contains 15 residues. The V gene lost 7 bases and the J gene lost 12 bases, with 25 bases spanning the gap. In germline, CDR1 is SNHLY, CDR2 FYNNEI. The CDR3 coding sequence is TGTGCCAGCAAAAGAGAGGGAAGCGGGAAAGGGGACCAGCATTTT. Amino acid sequence: CASKREGSGKGDQHF. The whole variable domain, filled in from reference TRBV2 and TRBJ1-5, reads EPEVTQTPSHQVTQMGQEVILRCVPISNHLYFYWYRQILGQKVEFLVSFYNNEISEKSEIFDDQFSVERPDGSNFTLKIRSTKLEDSAMYFCASKREGSGKGDQHFGDGTRLSIL.

J is TRBJ1-2 and V is TRBV2; maybe TRBD1 (5 bases). Between the trimmed V and J ends, which lost 6 bases and 3 bases, there was a span of 17 bases. This CDR3 contains 15 residues. Looked up from germline, CDR1 is SNHLY and CDR2 is FYNNEI. The CDR3, as DNA: TGTGCCAGCAGGGCCGGGACCGCGACTTACTATGGCTACACCTTC. Translation: CASRAGTATYYGYTF.

The chain couples TRBV28 to TRBJ1-4; the match to TRBD1 covers 8 bases. The CDR3 runs 15 residues. Germline V gene lookup returns CDR1 MDHEN and CDR2 SYDVKM. The trim removed 7 bases at V and 6 bases at J, leaving 10 bases unmatched. The CDR3 DNA is TGTGCCAGCAACGGGGAAGGGACAGGCGATGAAAAACTGTTTTTT. Translated, it gives CASNGEGTGDEKLFF.

The CDR3 region has the DNA TGTGCCAGTGCCCCACAGGGGACTAATGAAAAACTGTTTTTT. It is translated as CASAPQGTNEKLFF. V gene TRBV19 combines with J gene TRBJ1-4, with 7 positions matching TRBD1. The germline CDR1 and CDR2 sequences are LNHDA and SQIVND (reference sequence). This CDR3 has 14 residues. V lost 8 bases, J lost 2 bases, and 5 bases stayed unmatched.

This chain connects TRBV2 to TRBJ1-4; 9 nucleotides agree with TRBD1. The CDR3 spans 15 residues. The ends lost 4 bases at V and 8 bases at J; junction bases unmatched: 8. Looked up from germline, CDR1 is SNHLY and CDR2 is FYNNEI. The CDR3 region has the DNA TGTGCCAGCAGTGTGGACAGGGGAAGGGGAGAAAAACTGTTTTTT. Protein sequence: CASSVDRGRGEKLFF.

The V gene is TRBV3-1 (or the pseudogene TRBV3-2), the J gene TRBJ1-2, with D possibly TRBD1 on 5 matching bases. The CDR3 totals 16 residues. V was pared by 0 bases and J by 1 base, with 12 bases between. The germline V gene encodes CDR1 LGHDT and CDR2 YNNKEL (reference sequence). The CDR3 is CASSQDRGEVNYGYTF. CDR3 bases: TGTGCCAGCAGCCAAGATCGGGGGGAGGTTAACTATGGCTACACCTTC.

The V and J genes are TRBV2 and TRBJ1-5; a weak D match, TRBD1 (6 bases). Germline V lookup: CDR1 SNHLY, CDR2 FYNNEI. The germline V and J ends were trimmed by 7 bases and 3 bases, with 13 bases remaining between them. The CDR3 has 14 residues. The DNA for the CDR3 is TGTGCCAGCATGAAAGACAGGACCAATCAGCCCCAGCATTTT. Amino acids: CASMKDRTNQPQHF.

This chain uses TRBV9 with TRBJ2-6, with a weak D call TRBD1 (5 bases). The germline V and J ends were trimmed by 3 bases and 2 bases, with 9 bases remaining between them. CDR3 length equals 15 residues. The germline V gene encodes CDR1 SGDLS and CDR2 YYNGEE. The CDR3 sequence is CASSGQGAGANVLTF. CDR3 nucleotides: TGTGCCAGCAGCGGGCAGGGTGCTGGGGCCAACGTCCTGACTTTC.

The V call is TRBV9, the J call TRBJ1-2; D call uncertain. V gave up 4 bases and J gave up 4 bases, with 14 bases separating them. Per germline, CDR1 SGDLS and CDR2 YYNGEE. The CDR3 runs to 14 residues. CDR3 amino acids: CASSPPPRGYGYTF. In DNA form, the CDR3 reads TGTGCCAGCAGCCCCCCCCCGCGGGGCTATGGCTACACCTTC.

The chain links TRBV9 to TRBJ2-1; TRBD2 agrees at 11 bases. The junction had 5 bases not matched to a gene; V was cut back by 0 bases and J by 9 bases. The CDR3 runs 15 residues. Looked up from germline, CDR1 is SGDLS and CDR2 is YYNGEE. The CDR3 here is CASSVGLAGNGEQFF. CDR3 DNA sequence: TGTGCCAGCAGCGTAGGACTAGCGGGGAATGGTGAGCAGTTCTTC.